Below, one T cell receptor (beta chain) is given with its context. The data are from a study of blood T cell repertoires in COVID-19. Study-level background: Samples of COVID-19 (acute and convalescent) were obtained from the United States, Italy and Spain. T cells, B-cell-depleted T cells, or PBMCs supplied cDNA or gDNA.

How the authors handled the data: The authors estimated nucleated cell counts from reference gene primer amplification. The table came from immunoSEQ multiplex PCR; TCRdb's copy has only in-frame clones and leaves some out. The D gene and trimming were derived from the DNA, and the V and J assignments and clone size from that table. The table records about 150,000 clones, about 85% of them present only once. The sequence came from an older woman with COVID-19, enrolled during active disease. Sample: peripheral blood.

As DNA, the CDR3 is TGTGCCAGTAGGACCAGGGACAGCTCCTATGGCTACACCTTC. This sequence encodes CASRTRDSSYGYTF. The chain employs TRBV19 and TRBJ1-2; 7 bases match TRBD1. Germline assignment: CDR1 LNHDA and CDR2 SQIVND (reference sequence). The CDR3 runs to 14 residues. V dropped 6 bases and J dropped 4; count of bases not matched to a gene: 8.